Below, 6 T cell receptor beta chains from the same sample are listed, as sequenced in a study of shared clonotypes between healthy human individuals. Some clones are missing from TCRdb's copy, which holds only in-frame ones; the method was immunoSEQ multiplex PCR. The repertoire holds some 380,000 clones, with roughly 96% as singletons. Source material: memory CD8+ T cells sorted from blood. Subset: CD45RO+ cells pooled with CCR7-negative TemRA cells. The receptors originated from a man in his thirties or forties in good health.

The V gene is TRBV28, the J gene TRBJ1-1; possible D gene TRBD1, 5 bases. CDR3 size: 14 residues. Trimming took off 3 bases at V and 1 base at J, with 9 bases between the two ends. The germline V gene has CDR1 MDHEN and CDR2 SYDVKM. In nucleotides, the CDR3 is TGTGCCAGCAGTTTCGGGGCAGGGAACACTGAAGCTTTCTTT. The encoded protein is CASSFGAGNTEAFF.

The V call is TRBV11-2, the J call TRBJ1-5, with D unclear. The CDR3 sequence is 13 residues long. Germline V CDR1 and CDR2: SGHAT, FQNNGV. V shed 5 bases and J shed 0 bases, with 5 bases lying between them. For the CDR3, the DNA is TGTGCCAGCAGCCACGATAGCAATCAGCCCCAGCATTTT. This sequence encodes CASSHDSNQPQHF.

The V and J genes are TRBV7-9 and TRBJ1-4; 7 bases fit TRBD1. The V gene end was trimmed by 5 bases and the J gene end by 5 bases; junction bases not matched to a gene: 8. Germline CDR1 SEHNR, CDR2 FQNEAQ (reference sequence). The CDR3 consists of 15 residues. The CDR3: CASSPRDRVNEKLFF. CDR3 nucleotide sequence: TGTGCCAGCAGCCCACGGGACAGAGTCAATGAAAAACTGTTTTTT.

The chain is built from TRBV28 and TRBJ2-5; possible D gene TRBD2, 5 bases. The length of the CDR3 is 15 residues. The germline V gene has CDR1 MDHEN and CDR2 SYDVKM. V was trimmed by 6 bases and J by 5 bases, leaving 19 bases between them. CDR3 amino acids: CASSPRGRTGETQYF. CDR3 DNA: TGTGCCAGCAGCCCCCGGGGAAGGACGGGGGAGACCCAGTACTTC.

The V gene is TRBV10-3, the J gene TRBJ2-2, with 11 positions matching TRBD1. With V trimmed by 5 bases and J by 7 bases, 6 bases remained unmatched. The CDR3 runs to 15 residues. Germline lookup yields CDR1 ENHRY and CDR2 SYGVKD. The CDR3 DNA reads TGTGCCATCAGTAGTGGACAGGGGGCGATCGGGGAGCTGTTTTTT. Its protein is CAISSGQGAIGELFF.

The V and J genes are TRBV5-4 and TRBJ2-1, with 11 bases fitting TRBD2. Trimming at V came to 4 bases and at J to 9 bases, leaving 12 bases not matched to a gene. This CDR3 is built from 16 residues. In germline, CDR1 is SGHNT, CDR2 YYREEE (reference sequence). For the CDR3, the DNA is TGTGCCAGCAGCGATCTCATCCGACTAGCGGGGACTGAGCAGTTCTTC. It translates to CASSDLIRLAGTEQFF.